The 28 T cell receptor beta chains listed next were all sequenced from one sample in a study of T cell responses to AZD1222 COVID-19 vaccine. This table comes from immunoSEQ multiplex PCR, and its TCRdb copy is limited to in-frame clones, with some not included. The table has around 110,000 clones, 85% to 95% seen once. This sample comprised peripheral blood, obtained on day 0 of AZD1222 vaccination. The receptor source for this set is an adult in good health.

The chain combines TRBV19 with TRBJ2-3; a possible D gene is TRBD1 (6 bases). Germline V lookup: CDR1 LNHDA, CDR2 SQIVND (reference sequence). Trimming cost V 3 bases and J 1 base, with 17 bases left between them. The CDR3 consists of 17 residues. The CDR3 region has the DNA TGTGCCAGTAGTATGTTGTCAGGGGCCGGGGGCACAGATACGCAGTATTTT. Amino acid sequence: CASSMLSGAGGTDTQYF. The whole variable domain, remainder taken from reference TRBV19 and TRBJ2-3, is DGGITQSPKYLFRKEGQNVTLSCEQNLNHDAMYWYRQDPGQGLRLIYYSQIVNDFQKGDIAEGYSVSREKKESFPLTVTSAQKNPTAFYLCASSMLSGAGGTDTQYFGPGTRLTVL.

The chain links TRBV5-8 to TRBJ1-1; D gene uncertain. Trimming took off 2 bases at V and 5 bases at J, with 10 bases between the two ends. CDR1 SGHTS and CDR2 YDEGEE come from the germline V gene. The CDR3 contains 13 residues. The CDR3 loop reads CASSLESRTEAFF. The DNA of the CDR3 is TGTGCCAGCAGCTTAGAGTCCCGGACTGAAGCTTTCTTT.

This clone was counted once. The genes are TRBV15 and TRBJ2-1, with D perhaps matching TRBD2 (6 bases). This CDR3 spans 17 amino acids. V lost 0 bases and J lost 10, with 22 bases in between. In germline, CDR1 is LNHNV, CDR2 YYDKDF (reference sequence). In nucleotides, the CDR3 is TGTGCCACCAGCAGAGACCCCACGAGAGTGACTAGTAGGGAGCAGTTCTTC. Amino acid sequence: CATSRDPTRVTSREQFF.

This clone has only one observation. The CDR3 reads CASRDVSFTIYF. The CDR3 coding sequence is TGTGCCAGCAGGGACGTTTCCTTCACCATATATTTT. The chain couples TRBV6-5 to TRBJ1-3; D unclear. Germline V gene lookup returns CDR1 MNHEY and CDR2 SVGAGI. CDR3 length: 12 amino acids. Trimming removed 6 bases at V and 9 bases at J, with 12 bases between.

The CDR3 loop is CASSKGRRTEAFF. The CDR3 region has the DNA TGTGCCAGCAGCAAGGGACGGCGCACTGAAGCTTTCTTT. The chain joins TRBV7-6 to TRBJ1-1; D may be TRBD1 (5 bases). Germline CDR1 reads SGHVS; CDR2 reads FNYEAQ. V was pared by 5 bases and J by 4 bases, with 11 bases between. This CDR3 spans 13 amino acids.

The chain is built from TRBV23-1 and TRBJ2-5, with D perhaps being TRBD1 or TRBD2 (7 bases each). TRBV23-1 is given ORF status, its function remaining uncertain. Between the trimmed V and J ends, which lost 11 bases and 5 bases, there was a span of 24 bases. CDR3 length: 15 amino acids. The CDR3 DNA follows: TGCGCCGGGGTCTGGGAGGGGGCCACTGGGGAGACCCAGTACTTC. Translating it yields CAGVWEGATGETQYF.

The CDR3 DNA is TGTGCCAGCAGCTTCGGCGGGAGGGCCTTGGGGTCCTACGAGCAGTACGTC. This gives the protein CASSFGGRALGSYEQYV. The rearrangement joins TRBV5-4 to TRBJ2-7; 9 nucleotides agree with TRBD2. The CDR3 runs to 17 residues. With 2 bases clipped from V and 1 base from J, the junction kept 10 bases outside the gene matches. Germline CDR1 SGHNT, CDR2 YYREEE (reference sequence).

The rearrangement links TRBV6-6 to TRBJ1-5; D is uncertain. This CDR3 comprises 13 residues. Trimming left V 6 bases short and J 0 bases short, with 6 bases between. CDR1 and CDR2 from the germline V gene are MNHNY and SVGAGI (reference sequence). For the CDR3, the DNA is TGTGCCAGCAGATTATATAGCAATCAGCCCCAGCATTTT. Translated: CASRLYSNQPQHF.

This chain connects TRBV24-1 to TRBJ1-2; 9 nucleotides agree with TRBD1. Germline lookup yields CDR1 KGHDR and CDR2 SFDVKD. The V and J ends lost 3 bases and 2 bases, in that order; junction bases with no gene match: 3. The CDR3 sequence is 15 residues long. Written as DNA, the CDR3 is TGTGCCACCAGTGATCCCGGGACAGGGAACTATGGCTACACCTTC. Its translation is CATSDPGTGNYGYTF.

This rearrangement joins TRBV5-1 to TRBJ2-1; TRBD2 is a possible D gene (6 bases). The V end was cut by 0 bases, the J end by 8 bases, with 12 bases between. Germline V gives CDR1 SGHRS, CDR2 YFSETQ. The CDR3 loop spans 14 amino acids. CDR3 sequence reads: CASSLVGGNYEQFF. The CDR3 bases are TGCGCCAGCAGCTTGGTGGGAGGCAACTATGAGCAGTTCTTC.

The chain uses TRBV14 and TRBJ1-2; D ambiguous. Germline lookup yields CDR1 SGHDN and CDR2 FVKESK. CDR3 size: 13 residues. Trimming removed 2 bases at V and 8 bases at J, with 12 bases between. CDR3 protein: CASSQTPRLGYTF. CDR3 bases: TGTGCCAGCAGCCAAACGCCTCGCCTAGGCTACACCTTC.

As concerns this clone: The conserved phenylalanine or tryptophan is not found at the CDR3 terminus, so this likely reflects a read error. The limits of the CDR3 on the DNA are not certain, so only TCRdb's listed CDR3 is given. The V gene is TRBV21-1, the J gene TRBJ1-2. TRBV21-1 is classified as a pseudogene. From its first to its last residue, the CDR3 has 9 amino acids. CDR3 region: CASSRERLG.

V is TRBV5-1 and J is TRBJ2-3, with 7 bases matching TRBD1. The length of the CDR3 is 15 residues. V was clipped by 0 bases and J by 2 bases; unmatched bases: 3. The germline gives CDR1 SGHRS, CDR2 YFSETQ. Here the CDR3 reads CASSLVGTATDTQYF. CDR3 bases: TGCGCCAGCAGCTTGGTTGGGACAGCCACAGATACGCAGTATTTT.

The chain recombines TRBV10-3 with TRBJ1-1; the D is unclear. This CDR3 is built from 14 residues. In germline, CDR1 is ENHRY, CDR2 SYGVKD. V dropped 4 bases and J dropped 0 bases, with 9 bases sitting between them. The CDR3 bases are TGTGCCATCAGTGGGGCGAGCATGAACACTGAAGCTTTCTTT. The encoded protein is CAISGASMNTEAFF.

The gene calls are TRBV7-3 and TRBJ2-1; tentative D call: TRBD1 (7 bases). Germline V gene sequence: CDR1 SGHTA, CDR2 FQGTGA. There are 16 residues in the CDR3. The V and J ends lost 1 base and 0 bases respectively, with 10 bases between them. CDR3 nucleotides: TGTGCCAGCAGCTTAAGGGGGGACAGCTCCTACAATGAGCAGTTCTTC. Its translation is CASSLRGDSSYNEQFF. Using reference TRBV7-3 and TRBJ2-1 for the parts outside the CDR3, the full variable domain is GAGVSQTPSNKVTEKGKYVELRCDPISGHTALYWYRQSLGQGPEFLIYFQGTGAADDSGLPNDRFFAVRPEGSVSTLKIQRTERGDSAVYLCASSLRGDSSYNEQFFGPGTRLTVL.

The chain recombines TRBV11-2 with TRBJ1-1; D not certain. This CDR3 has 13 residues. Trimming removed 3 bases from V and 0 bases from J, with 5 bases in between. CDR1 SGHAT and CDR2 FQNNGV come from the germline V gene. CDR3: CASSFSMNTEAFF. CDR3 in DNA: TGTGCCAGCAGCTTCTCTATGAACACTGAAGCTTTCTTT.

The V gene is TRBV25-1, the J gene TRBJ2-7, with D perhaps matching TRBD1 (6 bases). Deletions cut 4 bases from V and 6 bases from J, with 13 bases between. Germline-derived CDR1 and CDR2 are MGHDK and SYGVNS. The CDR3 is 13 residues long. This CDR3 reads CASSGTGPLEQYV. The CDR3 nucleotides are TGTGCCAGCAGTGGAACAGGGCCCCTCGAGCAGTACGTC.

This chain connects TRBV5-1 to TRBJ2-5; D call uncertain. V shed 5 bases and J shed 3 bases, with 8 bases lying between them. CDR3 length equals 12 residues. The germline V gene encodes CDR1 SGHRS and CDR2 YFSETQ. CDR3 region: CASSRSEETQYF. The CDR3 nucleotides read TGCGCCAGCAGTCGGAGCGAAGAGACCCAGTACTTC.

This chain joins TRBV6-5 and TRBJ2-5; the D is unclear. V was shortened by 6 bases and J by 5 bases, with 16 bases between the two germline ends. The CDR3 consists of 14 residues. Germline V gene lookup returns CDR1 MNHEY and CDR2 SVGAGI. The CDR3: CASSPPGRLETQYF. CDR3 in DNA: TGTGCCAGCAGCCCCCCGGGTCGCTTGGAGACCCAGTACTTC.

The V gene is TRBV27, the J gene TRBJ2-2; 9 nucleotides match TRBD1. Per germline, CDR1 MNHEY and CDR2 SMNVEV (reference sequence). This CDR3 is 16 amino acids long. The V segment lost 6 bases and the J segment 3 bases; nucleotides outside the gene matches: 8. The CDR3 loop reads CASRILQGAHTGELFF. As DNA, the CDR3 is TGTGCCAGCAGAATACTACAGGGGGCGCACACCGGGGAGCTGTTTTTT.

This chain joins TRBV7-9 and TRBJ2-7; tentative D call: TRBD2 (6 bases). Germline V gene data show CDR1 as SEHNR and CDR2 as FQNEAQ (reference sequence). The V end was cut by 1 base, the J end by 4 bases, with 8 bases between. CDR3 length equals 13 residues. The CDR3 coding sequence is TGTGCCAGCAGCTTAGAAGGAGGGTACGAGCAGTACGTC. Translation: CASSLEGGYEQYV.

This rearrangement joins TRBV3-1 (or the pseudogene TRBV3-2) to TRBJ2-1; no definite D call. Trimming cost V 0 bases and J 1 base, with 7 bases left between them. The germline CDR1 and CDR2 sequences are LGHDT and YNNKEL (reference sequence). The CDR3 runs 15 residues. The CDR3 sequence is CASSQDLGSYNEQFF. The CDR3, as DNA: TGTGCCAGCAGCCAAGATTTAGGGTCCTACAATGAGCAGTTCTTC.

The V gene is TRBV30, the J gene TRBJ1-3, with D maybe TRBD1 (5 bases). The V end was cut by 2 bases, the J end by 8 bases, with 13 bases between. The CDR3 covers 13 residues. The germline gives CDR1 GTSNPN, CDR2 SVGIG (reference sequence). The CDR3 spells CAWSKGHSDTIYF. The DNA of the CDR3 is TGTGCCTGGAGTAAGGGGCACTCCGACACCATATATTTT.

The gene calls are TRBV5-4 and TRBJ1-3, with TRBD1 as a possible D gene (5 bases). V was pared by 2 bases and J by 4 bases, with 13 bases between. The V gene's germline CDR1 is SGHNT and CDR2 YYREEE (reference sequence). CDR3 length equals 15 residues. CDR3 region: CASSLQAIGGNTIYF. The DNA for the CDR3 is TGTGCCAGCAGCTTACAGGCCATTGGCGGAAACACCATATATTTT.

This clone appeared once. The V and J genes are TRBV5-8 and TRBJ1-4, with TRBD1 matching 9 bases. With 1 base clipped from V and 6 bases from J, the junction kept 4 bases outside the gene matches. The germline CDR1 and CDR2 sequences are SGHTS and YDEGEE. The CDR3 contains 15 residues. The CDR3 nucleotides are TGTGCCAGCAGCTTGAAGACAGGGGGGGATGAAAAACTGTTTTTT. Translation: CASSLKTGGDEKLFF.

The chain uses TRBV5-1 and TRBJ2-7; no firm D call. Trimming removed 0 bases at V and 0 bases at J, with 10 bases between. Germline V lookup: CDR1 SGHRS, CDR2 YFSETQ. CDR3 length equals 15 residues. CDR3 DNA sequence: TGCGCCAGCAGCTTGGCCCCGACCAGCTCCTACGAGCAGTACTTC. Translation gives CASSLAPTSSYEQYF. The complete variable domain, with remaining parts taken from reference TRBV5-1 and TRBJ2-7, reads KAGVTQTPRYLIKTRGQQVTLSCSPISGHRSVSWYQQTPGQGLQFLFEYFSETQRNKGNFPGRFSGRQFSNSRSEMNVSTLELGDSALYLCASSLAPTSSYEQYFGPGTRLTVT.

The rearrangement uses TRBV19 and TRBJ2-1; 9 nucleotides agree with TRBD2. The V and J ends lost 7 bases and 3 bases, in that order; junction bases with no gene match: 10. The CDR3 runs 16 residues. The V gene's germline CDR1 is LNHDA and CDR2 SQIVND (reference sequence). This CDR3 reads CASKPVAGGNYNEQFF. CDR3 coding DNA: TGTGCCAGTAAGCCCGTGGCGGGGGGGAACTACAATGAGCAGTTCTTC.

The V gene is TRBV4-3, the J gene TRBJ2-2; D call uncertain. The CDR3 is 15 residues long. V lost 0 bases and J 2 bases, leaving 7 bases between the germline ends. Germline CDR1 reads LGHNA; CDR2 reads YSLEER. The chain's CDR3 is CASSQEADNTGELFF. CDR3 sequence (DNA): TGCGCCAGCAGCCAAGAGGCTGATAACACCGGGGAGCTGTTTTTT.